This T cell receptor (beta chain) comes out of a study of pediatric ulcerative colitis. The rectum was sampled with one to two pinch biopsies at colonoscopy. Method: immunoSEQ multiplex PCR; TCRdb's copy keeps in-frame clones and lacks some. The profile shows about 35,000 clones, about 81% of them singletons. The CDR3 has 15 amino acids. J lost 7 bases, V lost 6 bases, and 10 bases had no gene match. Germline V CDR1 and CDR2: SGHAT, FQNNGV. V and J are TRBV11-2 and TRBJ2-1; TRBD2 matches at 9 bases. The sequencing input was gut tissue. This TCR was sampled from a boy aged 5-17 years with mild ulcerative colitis. The CDR3 region is CASSRGLASFNEQFF. CDR3 sequence (DNA): TGTGCCAGCAGTCGGGGACTAGCTAGTTTTAATGAGCAGTTCTTC.